The rows below give T cell receptor beta chains drawn from one sample of a study of identical twins. TCRdb reprocessed the 5' RACE reads with MiXCR, giving one entry per CDR3 protein. The sample contains about 530,000 distinct CDR3 sequences, about 20% of which appear only once. The same data also contributed to another study, on yellow fever vaccine responses in identical twins.

Material for sequencing was CD4+ T cells sorted from blood. These receptors all stem from a woman in her late teens or twenties in good health. CDR3s include the opening cysteine and the closing phenylalanine or tryptophan. Fields, in order: CDR3 DNA, CDR3 protein, CDR3 length, D gene, J gene, V gene, clone size. D genes are given only for firm matches. Clone size, where shown, is once, few, many, or a class for clones that have expanded.

TGCAGTGCCTGCGGGACAGGGGACACCGGGGAGCTGTTTTTT	CSACGTGDTGELFF	14	TRBD1	TRBJ2-2	TRBV20-1	few
TGTGCCAGCAGCCGTCACAGGGTCGGTACCGGGGAGCTGTTTTTT	CASSRHRVGTGELFF	15	.	TRBJ2-2	TRBV7-2	few
TGTGCCAGCACCTGGGGGGGGACAGATAATGAAAAACTGTTTTTT	CASTWGGTDNEKLFF	15	TRBD1	TRBJ1-4	TRBV7-9	.
TGTGCCAGCAAACCCGACAGGGTCAAAAACATTCAGTACTTC	CASKPDRVKNIQYF	14	TRBD1	TRBJ2-4	TRBV27	.
TGTGCCAGCAGTTTATCCCAGCTAGCGGGGGGACTACGGGGTGAGCAGTTCTTC	CASSLSQLAGGLRGEQFF	18	TRBD2	TRBJ2-1	TRBV27	few
TGCAGTGCTATTGGGGCGGGAGGGCCGGGAGATACGCAGTATTTT	CSAIGAGGPGDTQYF	15	TRBD2	TRBJ2-3	TRBV20-1	.
TGCAGTGCTAGCGAAGACAGGGCGACGATCGATAATGAAAAACTGTTTTTT	CSASEDRATIDNEKLFF	17	TRBD1	TRBJ1-4	TRBV20-1	.
TGTGCCAGCAGCCCCCTCCGGGACAGGGGAGCCAACTACGAGCAGTACTTC	CASSPLRDRGANYEQYF	17	TRBD1	TRBJ2-7	TRBV3-1	.
TGTGCCATCAGTGGACTAATGAACACTGAAGCTTTCTTT	CAISGLMNTEAFF	13	.	TRBJ1-1	TRBV10-3	few
TGTGCCAGCAGCCAAGGACCTGGGGGGTACGAGCAGTACTTC	CASSQGPGGYEQYF	14	.	TRBJ2-7	TRBV3-1	few
TGTGCCAGCAGTTACCCAGGTCTTTACGAGCAGTACTTC	CASSYPGLYEQYF	13	.	TRBJ2-7	TRBV6-5	.
TGTGCCAGCAGCCAACTCTCTAGGGGGACAGAAAATGAGCAGTTCTTC	CASSQLSRGTENEQFF	16	TRBD1	TRBJ2-1	TRBV6-1	few
TGTGCCAGCAGTTACGATCAGAGACAGCCCCAGCATTTT	CASSYDQRQPQHF	13	.	TRBJ1-5	TRBV6-5	.
TGTGCCAGCAGCTTAGATTTGAAGACCCAGTACTTC	CASSLDLKTQYF	12	.	TRBJ2-5	TRBV11-3	.
TGCGCCAGCAGCCTGAGACAGGGGGATGGCTACACCTTC	CASSLRQGDGYTF	13	TRBD1	TRBJ1-2	TRBV7-2	many
TGTGCCATCAGCCCCGGACAATATGGCTACACCTTC	CAISPGQYGYTF	12	.	TRBJ1-2	TRBV10-3	.
TGTGCCAGCAGTGCTGGGGGGCCGAACACTGAAGCTTTCTTT	CASSAGGPNTEAFF	14	.	TRBJ1-1	TRBV2	.
TGCAGTGCTAGAGGAATTAGCGGTCCCTACAATGAGCAGTTCTTC	CSARGISGPYNEQFF	15	.	TRBJ2-1	TRBV20-1	.
TGTGCCAGCAGCCTTCGGGGGGGATACAATGAGCAGTTCTTC	CASSLRGGYNEQFF	14	TRBD2	TRBJ2-1	TRBV3-1	few
TGCGCCAGCAGCTTGGGGCTAGCGGGAGAGATTGAGCAGTTCTTC	CASSLGLAGEIEQFF	15	TRBD2	TRBJ2-1	TRBV5-1	.
TGTGCCACCTCTGGACTCCGGGGAGATACGCAGTATTTT	CATSGLRGDTQYF	13	.	TRBJ2-3	TRBV24-1	.
TGTGCCAGCAGATACGAGGGGAACACCGGGGAGCCGTTTTTT	CASRYEGNTGEPFF	14	.	TRBJ2-2	TRBV28	few
TGCGCCAGCAGCTTGTGGTTAGCGGAGGGACAAGAGACCCAGTACTTC	CASSLWLAEGQETQYF	16	.	TRBJ2-5	TRBV5-1	.
TGTGCCAGCAGCGGGAGGGGGAGAGAGACCCAGTACTTC	CASSGRGRETQYF	13	.	TRBJ2-5	TRBV7-9	few
TGTGCCAGCAGTCGGGGACTCCTGGGAAACTATGGCTACACCTTC	CASSRGLLGNYGYTF	15	.	TRBJ1-2	TRBV6-1	.
TGTGCCAGCAGCTTAGTCAGGGAACGTAGCACAGATACGCAGTATTTT	CASSLVRERSTDTQYF	16	.	TRBJ2-3	TRBV7-9	.
TGTGCCAGCAGTTCGAACGGGCGCACAGATACGCAGTATTTT	CASSSNGRTDTQYF	14	.	TRBJ2-3	TRBV12-3/TRBV12-4	.
TGCAGCGGGGCTCGCGCCGGGACCGGGGAGCTGTTTTTT	CSGARAGTGELFF	13	.	TRBJ2-2	TRBV29-1	few
TGCAGCGTCGAATCAATCGCAGGGCGGACTGAAGCTTTCTTT	CSVESIAGRTEAFF	14	.	TRBJ1-1	TRBV29-1	.
TGCAGCGTTGTACAGGGCTTCTCCTACAATGAGCAGTTCTTC	CSVVQGFSYNEQFF	14	.	TRBJ2-1	TRBV29-1	few
TGTGCCAGCAGCCCCCCACACCGCCCTAGCGGGAGGACAACTCAAGAGACCCAGTACTTC	CASSPPHRPSGRTTQETQYF	20	TRBD2	TRBJ2-5	TRBV11-1	.
TGCGCCAGCAGCTTGGAAACAGGGACGGAGGGTGAGCAGTTCTTC	CASSLETGTEGEQFF	15	.	TRBJ2-1	TRBV5-1	.
TGTGCCAGCAGCCAAGACTCACTAGCGGGAAGCCGCGAGCAGTACTTC	CASSQDSLAGSREQYF	16	TRBD2	TRBJ2-7	TRBV3-1	.
TGTGCCAGCAGCCCGTCGATGAGGGGGACAGTCACAGATACGCAGTATTTT	CASSPSMRGTVTDTQYF	17	TRBD1	TRBJ2-3	TRBV11-2	.
TGTGCCACCAGCAGAGTCGGGGTCGGGGGTGAAGCTTTCTTT	CATSRVGVGGEAFF	14	.	TRBJ1-1	TRBV15	many
TGTGCCAGCACCTCTGGCCGGGGAAAACTGTTTTTT	CASTSGRGKLFF	12	.	TRBJ1-4	TRBV7-8	.
TGCAGTGCCCTCGGGACTAGCGGGGACTACGAGCAGTACTTC	CSALGTSGDYEQYF	14	TRBD2	TRBJ2-7	TRBV20-1	few
TGTGCCAGCAAAGCCAGGGGGTATGATTATGTTGAAGCTTTCTTT	CASKARGYDYVEAFF	15	TRBD1	TRBJ1-1	TRBV7-9	.
TGCAGTGCTAGCCCGGGACAAGCCTACGAGCAGTACTTC	CSASPGQAYEQYF	13	.	TRBJ2-7	TRBV20-1	few
TGCGCCAGCAGCCAAGCACAGGTCGTTACGAACACCGGGGAGCTGTTTTTT	CASSQAQVVTNTGELFF	17	.	TRBJ2-2	TRBV4-1	once
TGTGCCAGCAGCCAGGGACTAGCGGGGACCCATACGCAGTATTTT	CASSQGLAGTHTQYF	15	TRBD2	TRBJ2-3	TRBV7-9	few
TGTGCCAGCAGCTTAGAACTAGCGGGAGGGCCCGGTTACGAGCAGTACTTC	CASSLELAGGPGYEQYF	17	TRBD2	TRBJ2-7	TRBV7-3	.
TGTGCCAGCAGTTCCGCGGGAGGGCCGAATACGCAGTATTTT	CASSSAGGPNTQYF	14	TRBD2	TRBJ2-3	TRBV6-5	once
TGTGCCAGCACAACGAGACAGGATTCCTACGAGCAGTACTTC	CASTTRQDSYEQYF	14	.	TRBJ2-7	TRBV6-1	.
TGCGCCAGCAGCCCTCTGGGACAGAACACTGAAGCTTTCTTT	CASSPLGQNTEAFF	14	.	TRBJ1-1	TRBV5-1	few
TGTGCCAGCAGGTCGGGGGTGACCCAGCCCCAGCATTTT	CASRSGVTQPQHF	13	.	TRBJ1-5	TRBV28	few
TGCAGTGCTGTCCGGACGAGCAATCAGCCCCAGCATTTT	CSAVRTSNQPQHF	13	.	TRBJ1-5	TRBV20-1	.
TGTGCCAGCAAAGCGTCCGGGACAGGGGGCCCCGAGCAGTTCTTC	CASKASGTGGPEQFF	15	TRBD1	TRBJ2-1	TRBV6-4	.
TGCGCCAGCAGCTCTACGACGGGACAGGGAAACATTCAGTACTTC	CASSSTTGQGNIQYF	15	TRBD1	TRBJ2-4	TRBV5-1	.
TGTGCTAGTGGTAGGACAGGCACTGAAGCTTTCTTT	CASGRTGTEAFF	12	TRBD1	TRBJ1-1	TRBV12-5	few
TGTGCCAGCAGTTTCTCTCAGAGCCCCTCCTACGAGCAGTACTTC	CASSFSQSPSYEQYF	15	.	TRBJ2-7	TRBV27	.
TGTGCCAGCAGGACTAGCGGGAGCTCCTACAATGAGCAGTTCTTC	CASRTSGSSYNEQFF	15	TRBD2	TRBJ2-1	TRBV5-1	many